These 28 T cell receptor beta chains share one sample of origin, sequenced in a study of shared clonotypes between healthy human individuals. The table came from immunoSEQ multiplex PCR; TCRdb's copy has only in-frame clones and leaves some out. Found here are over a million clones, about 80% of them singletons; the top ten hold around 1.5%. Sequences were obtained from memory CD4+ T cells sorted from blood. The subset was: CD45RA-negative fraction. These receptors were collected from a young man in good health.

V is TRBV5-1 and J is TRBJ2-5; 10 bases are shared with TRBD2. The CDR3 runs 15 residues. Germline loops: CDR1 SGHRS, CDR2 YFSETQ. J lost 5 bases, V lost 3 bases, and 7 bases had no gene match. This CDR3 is CASSSQRGGWETQYF. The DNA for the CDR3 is TGCGCCAGCAGCTCCCAGCGGGGGGGCTGGGAGACCCAGTACTTC.

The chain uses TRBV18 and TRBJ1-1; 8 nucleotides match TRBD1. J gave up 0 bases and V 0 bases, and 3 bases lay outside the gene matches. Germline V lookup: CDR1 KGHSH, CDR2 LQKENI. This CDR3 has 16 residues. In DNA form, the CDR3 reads TGTGCCAGCTCACCACCAAACAGGGGGTTGAACACTGAAGCTTTCTTT. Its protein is CASSPPNRGLNTEAFF.

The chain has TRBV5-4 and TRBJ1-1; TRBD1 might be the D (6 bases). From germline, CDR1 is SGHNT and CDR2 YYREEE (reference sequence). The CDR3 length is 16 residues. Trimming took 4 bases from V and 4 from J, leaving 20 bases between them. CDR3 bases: TGTGCCAGCAGCACCCAGGGCGCGGGGGCTGGCACTGAAGCTTTCTTT. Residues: CASSTQGAGAGTEAFF.

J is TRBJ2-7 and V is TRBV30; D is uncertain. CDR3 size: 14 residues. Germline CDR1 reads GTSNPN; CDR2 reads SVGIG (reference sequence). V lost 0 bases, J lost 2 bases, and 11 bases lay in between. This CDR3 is CAWSVSDPPYEQYF. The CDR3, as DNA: TGTGCCTGGAGTGTGTCGGACCCCCCCTACGAGCAGTACTTC.

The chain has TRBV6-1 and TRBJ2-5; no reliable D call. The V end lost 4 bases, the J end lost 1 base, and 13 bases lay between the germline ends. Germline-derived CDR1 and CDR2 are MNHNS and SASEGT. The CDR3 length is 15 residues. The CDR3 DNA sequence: TGTGCCAGCAGTGTCGGACCGGGTCCCCAAGAGACCCAGTACTTC. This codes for CASSVGPGPQETQYF.

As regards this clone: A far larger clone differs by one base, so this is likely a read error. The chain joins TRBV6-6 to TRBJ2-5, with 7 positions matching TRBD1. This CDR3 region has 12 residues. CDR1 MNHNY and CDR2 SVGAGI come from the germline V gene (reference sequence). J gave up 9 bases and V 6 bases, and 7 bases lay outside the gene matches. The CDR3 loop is CASSPGGEAQYF. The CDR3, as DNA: TGTGCCAGCAGCCCAGGGGGTGAGGCCCAGTACTTC.

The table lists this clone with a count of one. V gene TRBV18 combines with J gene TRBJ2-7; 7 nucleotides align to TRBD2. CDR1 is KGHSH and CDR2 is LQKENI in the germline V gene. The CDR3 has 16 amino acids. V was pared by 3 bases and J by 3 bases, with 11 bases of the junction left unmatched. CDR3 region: CASSPPLAGVGYEQYF. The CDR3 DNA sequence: TGTGCCAGCTCACCCCCTCTGGCGGGAGTCGGCTACGAGCAGTACTTC. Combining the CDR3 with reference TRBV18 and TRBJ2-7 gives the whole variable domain NAGVMQNPRHLVRRRGQEARLRCSPMKGHSHVYWYRQLPEEGLKFMVYLQKENIIDESGMPKERFSAEFPKEGPSILRIQQVVRGDSAAYFCASSPPLAGVGYEQYFGPGTRLTVT.

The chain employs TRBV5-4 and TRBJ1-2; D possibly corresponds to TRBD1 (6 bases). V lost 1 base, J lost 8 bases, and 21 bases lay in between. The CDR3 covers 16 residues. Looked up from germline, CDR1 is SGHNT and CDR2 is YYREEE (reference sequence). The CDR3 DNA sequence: TGTGCCAGCAGCTTGAAACGGCCAGGGGCCTCGGACGGCTACACCTTC. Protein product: CASSLKRPGASDGYTF.

The CDR3 spells CASSSETGTADTQYF. As DNA, the CDR3 is TGTGCCAGTAGTAGCGAGACAGGGACCGCAGATACGCAGTATTTT. This rearrangement joins TRBV19 to TRBJ2-3; the match to TRBD1 covers 7 bases. Looked up from germline, CDR1 is LNHDA and CDR2 is SQIVND (reference sequence). Trimming at V came to 4 bases and at J to 4 bases, leaving 8 bases not matched to a gene. The CDR3 length is 15 residues. The full variable domain, with the rest looked up from reference TRBV19 and TRBJ2-3, is DGGITQSPKYLFRKEGQNVTLSCEQNLNHDAMYWYRQDPGQGLRLIYYSQIVNDFQKGDIAEGYSVSREKKESFPLTVTSAQKNPTAFYLCASSSETGTADTQYFGPGTRLTVL.

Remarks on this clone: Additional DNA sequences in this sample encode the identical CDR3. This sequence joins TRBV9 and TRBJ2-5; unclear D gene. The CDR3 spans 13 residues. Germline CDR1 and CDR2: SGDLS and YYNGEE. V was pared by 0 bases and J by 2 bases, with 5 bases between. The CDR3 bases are TGTGCCAGCAGCGTAGCCGTTCAAGAGACCCAGTACTTC. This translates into CASSVAVQETQYF.

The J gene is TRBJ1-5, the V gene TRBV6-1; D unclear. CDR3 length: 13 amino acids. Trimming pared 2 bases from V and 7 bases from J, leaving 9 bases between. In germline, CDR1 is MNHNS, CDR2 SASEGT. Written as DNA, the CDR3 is TGTGCCAGCAGTGAACAGCTTCTGCAGCCCCAGCATTTT. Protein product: CASSEQLLQPQHF.

CDR3 DNA: TGCGCCAGCAGCCAAGGTTTGCTAAAGGGGGTCGCGGGGCAGCCCCAGCATTTT. It specifies CASSQGLLKGVAGQPQHF. The chain employs TRBV4-1 and TRBJ1-5; a weak D match, TRBD1 (6 bases). The CDR3 spans 18 residues. Germline CDR1 reads MGHRA; CDR2 reads YSYEKL. V gave up 1 base and J gave up 7 bases, with 23 bases separating them.

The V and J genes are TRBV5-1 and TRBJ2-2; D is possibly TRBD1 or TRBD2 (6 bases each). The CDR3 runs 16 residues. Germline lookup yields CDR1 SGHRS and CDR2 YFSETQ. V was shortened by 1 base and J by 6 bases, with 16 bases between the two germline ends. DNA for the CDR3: TGCGCCAGCAGCTTGAATAGTCGGGGGCAAGCCGGGGAGCTGTTTTTT. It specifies CASSLNSRGQAGELFF.

CDR3 amino acids: CAWSGDRGDTQYF. The CDR3 bases are TGTGCCTGGAGTGGGGATAGGGGAGATACGCAGTATTTT. The chain links TRBV30 to TRBJ2-3, with TRBD1 as a possible D gene (5 bases). CDR3 length: 13 amino acids. V lost 1 base and J 5 bases, leaving 10 bases between the germline ends. Germline assignment: CDR1 GTSNPN and CDR2 SVGIG (reference sequence).

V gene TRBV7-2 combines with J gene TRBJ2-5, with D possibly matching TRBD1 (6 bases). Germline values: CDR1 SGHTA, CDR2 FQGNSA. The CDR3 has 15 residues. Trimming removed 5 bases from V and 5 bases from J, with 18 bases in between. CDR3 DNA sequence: TGTGCCAGCAGCCCCGGGACATACATTTGGGAGACCCAGTACTTC. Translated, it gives CASSPGTYIWETQYF.

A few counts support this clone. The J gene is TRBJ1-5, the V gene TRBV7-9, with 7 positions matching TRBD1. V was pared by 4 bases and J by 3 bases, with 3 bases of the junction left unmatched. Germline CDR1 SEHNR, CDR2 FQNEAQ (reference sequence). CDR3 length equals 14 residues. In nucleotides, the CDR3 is TGTGCCAGCAGCTCGACAGGGACCAATCAGCCCCAGCATTTT. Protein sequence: CASSSTGTNQPQHF.

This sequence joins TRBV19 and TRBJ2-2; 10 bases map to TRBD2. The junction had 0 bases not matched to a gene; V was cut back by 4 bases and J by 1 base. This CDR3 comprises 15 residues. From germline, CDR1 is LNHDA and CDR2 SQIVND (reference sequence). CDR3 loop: CASSTSGRNTGELFF. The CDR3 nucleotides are TGTGCCAGTAGTACTAGCGGGAGGAACACCGGGGAGCTGTTTTTT.

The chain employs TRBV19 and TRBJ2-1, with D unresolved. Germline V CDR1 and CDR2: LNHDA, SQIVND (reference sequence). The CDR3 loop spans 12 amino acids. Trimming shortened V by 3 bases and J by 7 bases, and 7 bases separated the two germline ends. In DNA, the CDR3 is TGTGCCAGTAGTATCGGAAGGAATGAGCAGTTCTTC. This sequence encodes CASSIGRNEQFF.

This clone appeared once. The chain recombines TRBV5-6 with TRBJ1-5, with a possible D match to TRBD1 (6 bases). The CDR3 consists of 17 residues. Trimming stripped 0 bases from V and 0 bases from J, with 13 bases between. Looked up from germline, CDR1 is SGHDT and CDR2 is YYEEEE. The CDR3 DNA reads TGTGCCAGCAGCTTGGCCCGGGGGCAGGGTAGCAATCAGCCCCAGCATTTT. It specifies CASSLARGQGSNQPQHF.

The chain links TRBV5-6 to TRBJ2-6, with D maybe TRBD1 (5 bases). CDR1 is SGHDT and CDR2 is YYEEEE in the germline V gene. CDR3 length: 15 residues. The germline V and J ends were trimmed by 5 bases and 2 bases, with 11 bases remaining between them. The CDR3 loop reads CASSFQGPGANVLTF. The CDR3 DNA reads TGTGCCAGCAGTTTTCAGGGCCCTGGGGCCAACGTCCTGACTTTC.

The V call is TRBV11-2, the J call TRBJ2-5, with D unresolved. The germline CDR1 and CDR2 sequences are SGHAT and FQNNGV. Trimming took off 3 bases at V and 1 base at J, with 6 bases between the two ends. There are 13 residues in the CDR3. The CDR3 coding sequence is TGTGCCAGCAGCTTCGACTTCCAAGAGACCCAGTACTTC. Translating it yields CASSFDFQETQYF.

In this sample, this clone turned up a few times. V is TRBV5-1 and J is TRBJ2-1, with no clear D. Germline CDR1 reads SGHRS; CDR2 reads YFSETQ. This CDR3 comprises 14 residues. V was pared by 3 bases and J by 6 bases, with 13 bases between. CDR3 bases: TGCGCCAGCAGCTCAACCGGACCAATCAATGAGCAGTTCTTC. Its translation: CASSSTGPINEQFF.

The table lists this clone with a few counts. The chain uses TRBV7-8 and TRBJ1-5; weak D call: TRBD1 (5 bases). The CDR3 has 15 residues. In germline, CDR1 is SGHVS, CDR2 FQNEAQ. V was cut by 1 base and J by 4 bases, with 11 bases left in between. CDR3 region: CASSLDQGENQPQHF. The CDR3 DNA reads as TGTGCCAGCAGCTTAGATCAGGGAGAAAATCAGCCCCAGCATTTT.

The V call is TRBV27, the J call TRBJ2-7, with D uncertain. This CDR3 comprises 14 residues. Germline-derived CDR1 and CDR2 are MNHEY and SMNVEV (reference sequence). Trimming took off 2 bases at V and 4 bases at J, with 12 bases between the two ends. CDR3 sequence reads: CASSLRFREYEQYF. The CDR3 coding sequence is TGTGCCAGCAGTTTACGATTTAGGGAATACGAGCAGTACTTC.

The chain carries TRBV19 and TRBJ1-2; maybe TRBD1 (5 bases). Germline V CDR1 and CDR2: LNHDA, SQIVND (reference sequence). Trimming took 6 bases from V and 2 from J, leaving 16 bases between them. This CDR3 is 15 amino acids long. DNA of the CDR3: TGTGCCAGTAGCTTGGGGGGTAACTTCAACTATGGCTACACCTTC. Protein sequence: CASSLGGNFNYGYTF. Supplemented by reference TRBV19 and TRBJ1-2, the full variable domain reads DGGITQSPKYLFRKEGQNVTLSCEQNLNHDAMYWYRQDPGQGLRLIYYSQIVNDFQKGDIAEGYSVSREKKESFPLTVTSAQKNPTAFYLCASSLGGNFNYGYTFGSGTRLTVV.

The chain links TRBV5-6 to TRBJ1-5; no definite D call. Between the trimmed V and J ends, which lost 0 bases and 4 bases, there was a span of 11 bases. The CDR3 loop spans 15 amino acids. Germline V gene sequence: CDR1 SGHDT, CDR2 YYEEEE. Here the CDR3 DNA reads TGTGCCAGCAGCTTGGGAGTAGCCGAAAATCAGCCCCAGCATTTT. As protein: CASSLGVAENQPQHF.

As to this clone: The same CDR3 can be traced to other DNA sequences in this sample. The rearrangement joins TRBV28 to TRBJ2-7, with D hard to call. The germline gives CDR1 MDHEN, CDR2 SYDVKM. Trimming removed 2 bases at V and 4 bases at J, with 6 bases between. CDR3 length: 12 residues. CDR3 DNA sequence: TGTGCCAGCAGTTTAGGCCAGTACGAGCAGTACTTC. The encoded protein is CASSLGQYEQYF.

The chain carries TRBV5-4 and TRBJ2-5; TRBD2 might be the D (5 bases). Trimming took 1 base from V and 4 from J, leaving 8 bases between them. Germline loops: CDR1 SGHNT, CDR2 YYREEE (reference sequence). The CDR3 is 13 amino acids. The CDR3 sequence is CASSLPSRETQYF. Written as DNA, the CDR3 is TGTGCCAGCAGCTTGCCTAGCAGAGAGACCCAGTACTTC.